This T cell receptor beta chain was observed in a study of graft-versus-host responses after intestinal transplantation. Study-level background: Each recipient received a multivisceral, liver-intestinal, or isolated intestinal graft. Tacrolimus and steroids were given for two to three years to all recipients after anti-thymocyte globulin induction. Findings of the study overall: The marrow of recipients harbored GvH clones, and ileum or blood showed some of them first.

From germline, CDR1 is GTSNPN and CDR2 SVGIG (reference sequence). V lost 0 bases and J 0 bases, leaving 11 bases between the germline ends. CDR3 length: 16 residues. The table came from immunoSEQ multiplex PCR; TCRdb's copy has only in-frame clones and leaves some out. Here the sample spans tens of thousands of clones, just under 95% being singletons. As concerns this clone: Antigen: not known.

V usage is TRBV30 and J usage is TRBJ1-4, with a tentative D call TRBD1 (6 bases). The starting material was unstimulated CD8+ T cells sorted from spleen or lymph node cells, obtained before intestinal transplant. The clonotype comes from a human donor who received an intestinal transplant. CDR3 bases: TGTGCCTGGAGTGTACAGGGCCTTGCAACTAATGAAAAACTGTTTTTT. As protein: CAWSVQGLATNEKLFF.